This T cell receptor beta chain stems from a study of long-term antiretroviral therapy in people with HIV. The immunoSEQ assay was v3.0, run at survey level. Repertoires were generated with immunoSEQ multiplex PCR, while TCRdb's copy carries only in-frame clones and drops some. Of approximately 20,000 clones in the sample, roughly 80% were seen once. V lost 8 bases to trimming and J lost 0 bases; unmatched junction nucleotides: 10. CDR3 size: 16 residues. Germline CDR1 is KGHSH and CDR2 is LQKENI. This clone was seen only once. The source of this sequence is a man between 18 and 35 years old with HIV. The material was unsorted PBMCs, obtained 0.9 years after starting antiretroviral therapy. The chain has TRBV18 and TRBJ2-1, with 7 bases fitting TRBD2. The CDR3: CASTRGVGDSYNEQFF. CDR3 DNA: TGTGCCAGCACCCGGGGGGTAGGGGACTCCTACAATGAGCAGTTCTTC.